Listed below are T cell receptor beta chains from one sample, sequenced in a study of Ad26.COV2.S vaccination and SARS-CoV-2 variants. TCRdb's table, derived via immunoSEQ multiplex PCR, lists solely in-frame clones and lacks some. The table records roughly 380,000 clones, 70% to 90% of them present only once. Source: peripheral blood, taken in a trial of Ad26.COV2.S vaccine versus placebo. The receptor source for this set is a person between 18 and 65 years old who received the Ad26.COV2.S COVID-19 vaccine or a placebo. Both conserved end residues are part of each CDR3. The order of the fields is CDR3 DNA, CDR3 protein, J gene, D gene, V gene, clone size. D genes are given only for firm matches. Clone size is not always given. Where it is, it says once, few, many or a class for expanded clones.

DNA: TGTGCCAGCTCACCACCTATAACAGGGGGGGATACTGAAGCTTTCTTT
CDR3: CASSPPITGGDTEAFF
J: TRBJ1-1
D: TRBD1
V: TRBV18
size: .

DNA: TGTGCCAGCAGCTCCCCCAGGGAGGGAGGGGAAAAACTGTTTTTT
CDR3: CASSSPREGGEKLFF
J: TRBJ1-4
D: .
V: TRBV5-6
size: .

DNA: TGTGCCAGCCAGATGGGGGGAAATAGCAATCAGCCCCAGCATTTT
CDR3: CASQMGGNSNQPQHF
J: TRBJ1-5
D: .
V: TRBV28
size: .

DNA: TGTGCCAGCAGCTCGGTCCCGGGACAGGGTCAGGATGAAAAACTGTTTTTT
CDR3: CASSSVPGQGQDEKLFF
J: TRBJ1-4
D: TRBD1
V: TRBV5-5
size: .

DNA: TGTGCCAGCAGCGTAGGAACAGGGGGCGGCCATCAGCCCCAGCATTTT
CDR3: CASSVGTGGGHQPQHF
J: TRBJ1-5
D: TRBD1
V: TRBV9
size: .

DNA: TGTGCCAGCAGTTACGGGACAGTCACAGATACGCAGTATTTT
CDR3: CASSYGTVTDTQYF
J: TRBJ2-3
D: TRBD1
V: TRBV6-6
size: few

DNA: TGCAGCGCAGCGAGACCCCCGTTGAACACTGAAGCTTTCTTT
CDR3: CSAARPPLNTEAFF
J: TRBJ1-1
D: .
V: TRBV29-1
size: .

DNA: TGCGCCAGCAGCCCAATCCCGGGACAGGAGACCGGGGAGCTGTTTTTT
CDR3: CASSPIPGQETGELFF
J: TRBJ2-2
D: TRBD1
V: TRBV5-1
size: .

DNA: TGTGCCAGCAGCCAGGGCGGGGATGGAAGCACCGGGGAGCTGTTTTTT
CDR3: CASSQGGDGSTGELFF
J: TRBJ2-2
D: .
V: TRBV3-1/TRBV3-2
size: .

DNA: TGTGCCAGCAGCCATCTAGTTGTTCCCTACGAGCAGTACTTC
CDR3: CASSHLVVPYEQYF
J: TRBJ2-7
D: .
V: TRBV4-2
size: .

DNA: TGTGCCAGCTCACCAGACGACTACGAGCAGTACTTC
CDR3: CASSPDDYEQYF
J: TRBJ2-7
D: .
V: TRBV18
size: once

DNA: TGTGCTAGTGACACTGACAGGGGGCGAAATGAGGTGCAGTTCTTC
CDR3: CASDTDRGRNEVQFF
J: TRBJ2-1
D: TRBD1
V: TRBV12-5
size: .

DNA: TGTGCCAGCTCAAGGGTTGCCCCTGCCCACGAGCAGTACTTC
CDR3: CASSRVAPAHEQYF
J: TRBJ2-7
D: .
V: TRBV6-5
size: .

DNA: TGTGCCACCGGGACAGGGTACGAGCAGTACTTC
CDR3: CATGTGYEQYF
J: TRBJ2-7
D: TRBD1
V: TRBV10-3
size: .

DNA: TGTGCCAGCAGCGCTCGGGGGAAGGACACCGGGGAGCTGTTTTTT
CDR3: CASSARGKDTGELFF
J: TRBJ2-2
D: .
V: TRBV9
size: .

DNA: TGTGCCAGCATAGCGCCAGCGGGAGCGGAGCAGTACTTC
CDR3: CASIAPAGAEQYF
J: TRBJ2-7
D: TRBD2
V: TRBV7-9
size: .

DNA: TGTGCCAGCAAACCGTTCAGCGCCCTCAATCAGCCCCAGCATTTT
CDR3: CASKPFSALNQPQHF
J: TRBJ1-5
D: .
V: TRBV2
size: few

DNA: TGTGCCTGGAGTGTCGAGGTTTTAACTGAAGCTTTCTTT
CDR3: CAWSVEVLTEAFF
J: TRBJ1-1
D: .
V: TRBV30
size: .

DNA: TGTGCCAGCAGCCGACAGGGAGGAGACACTGAAGCTTTCTTT
CDR3: CASSRQGGDTEAFF
J: TRBJ1-1
D: TRBD1
V: TRBV7-9
size: once

DNA: TGTGCCAGCAGCTTGGGGGGGCAGGACGAGCAGTACTTC
CDR3: CASSLGGQDEQYF
J: TRBJ2-7
D: .
V: TRBV11-3
size: .

DNA: TGTGCCAGCAGTTTATGGGTTACAGGGGAGGGCACCCAGTACTTC
CDR3: CASSLWVTGEGTQYF
J: TRBJ2-5
D: .
V: TRBV28
size: once

DNA: TGCGCCAGCGAAAAGACAGGGGGCGGAGAGACCCAGTACTTC
CDR3: CASEKTGGGETQYF
J: TRBJ2-5
D: TRBD1
V: TRBV5-1
size: .

DNA: TGTGCCAGCAGCGTAGCTAGCGGGAGAACAGATACGCAGTATTTT
CDR3: CASSVASGRTDTQYF
J: TRBJ2-3
D: TRBD2
V: TRBV9
size: once

DNA: TGCGCCAGCAGCTTAAGAGCGGGAGGGCCTAAGGATACGCAGTATTTT
CDR3: CASSLRAGGPKDTQYF
J: TRBJ2-3
D: TRBD2
V: TRBV5-1
size: .